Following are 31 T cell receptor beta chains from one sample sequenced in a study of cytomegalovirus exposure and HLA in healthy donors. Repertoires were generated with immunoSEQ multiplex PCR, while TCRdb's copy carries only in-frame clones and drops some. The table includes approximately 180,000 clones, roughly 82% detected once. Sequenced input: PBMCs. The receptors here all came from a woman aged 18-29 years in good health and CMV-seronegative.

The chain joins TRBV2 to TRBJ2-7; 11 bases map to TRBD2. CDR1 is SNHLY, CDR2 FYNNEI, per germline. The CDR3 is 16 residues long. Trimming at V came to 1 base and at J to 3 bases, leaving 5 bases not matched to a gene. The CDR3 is CASSEVLAGGLYEQYF. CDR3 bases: TGTGCCAGCAGTGAAGTCCTAGCGGGGGGTCTCTACGAGCAGTACTTC.

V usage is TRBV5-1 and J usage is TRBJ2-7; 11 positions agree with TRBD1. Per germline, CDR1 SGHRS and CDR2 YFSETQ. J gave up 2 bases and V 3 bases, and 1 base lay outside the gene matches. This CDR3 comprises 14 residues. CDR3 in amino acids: CASSSGQGAYEQYF. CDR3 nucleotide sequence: TGCGCCAGCAGCTCGGGACAGGGGGCCTACGAGCAGTACTTC.

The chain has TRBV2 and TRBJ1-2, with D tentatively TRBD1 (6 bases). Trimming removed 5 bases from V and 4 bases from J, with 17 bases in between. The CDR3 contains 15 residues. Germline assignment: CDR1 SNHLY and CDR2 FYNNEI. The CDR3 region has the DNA TGTGCCAGCAGTCCCGGGACAAGCCTACCCTATGGCTACACCTTC. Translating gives CASSPGTSLPYGYTF.

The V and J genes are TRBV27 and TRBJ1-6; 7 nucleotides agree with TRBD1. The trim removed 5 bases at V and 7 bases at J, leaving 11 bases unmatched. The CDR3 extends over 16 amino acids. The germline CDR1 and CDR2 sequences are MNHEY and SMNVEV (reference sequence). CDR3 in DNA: TGTGCCAGCAGTCCGTCCCGACAGGGCAAAAATTCACCCCTCCACTTT. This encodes CASSPSRQGKNSPLHF.

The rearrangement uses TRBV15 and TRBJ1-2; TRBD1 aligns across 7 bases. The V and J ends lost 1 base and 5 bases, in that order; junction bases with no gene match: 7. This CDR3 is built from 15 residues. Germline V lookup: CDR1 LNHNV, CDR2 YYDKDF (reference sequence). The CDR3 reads CATSRGGTGVYGYTF. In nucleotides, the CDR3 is TGTGCCACCAGCAGAGGAGGAACAGGGGTTTATGGCTACACCTTC.

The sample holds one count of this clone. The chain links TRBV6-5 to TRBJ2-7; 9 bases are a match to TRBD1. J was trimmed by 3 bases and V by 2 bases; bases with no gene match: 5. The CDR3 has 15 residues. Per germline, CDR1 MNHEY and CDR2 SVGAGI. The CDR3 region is CASSYGQGMGYEQYF. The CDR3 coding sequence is TGTGCCAGCAGTTACGGACAGGGGATGGGCTACGAGCAGTACTTC.

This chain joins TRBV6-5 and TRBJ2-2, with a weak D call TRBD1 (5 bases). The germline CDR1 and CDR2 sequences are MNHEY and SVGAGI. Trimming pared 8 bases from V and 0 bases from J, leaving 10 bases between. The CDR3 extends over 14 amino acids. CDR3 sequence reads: CASFRTTNTGELFF. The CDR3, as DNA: TGTGCCAGCTTTCGGACAACGAACACCGGGGAGCTGTTTTTT.

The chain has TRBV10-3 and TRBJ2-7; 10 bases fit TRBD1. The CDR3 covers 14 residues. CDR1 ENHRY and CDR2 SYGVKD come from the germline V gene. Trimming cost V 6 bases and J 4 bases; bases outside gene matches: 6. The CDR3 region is CAISLGQGEYEQYF. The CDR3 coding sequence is TGTGCCATCAGCCTCGGACAGGGGGAATACGAGCAGTACTTC.

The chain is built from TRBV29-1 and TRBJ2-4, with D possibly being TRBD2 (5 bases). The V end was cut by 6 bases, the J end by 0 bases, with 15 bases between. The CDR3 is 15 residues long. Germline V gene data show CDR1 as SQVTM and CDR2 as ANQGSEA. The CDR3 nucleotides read TGCAGCGTGGGAGACGGACGGTTAGCCAAAAACATTCAGTACTTC. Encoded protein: CSVGDGRLAKNIQYF.

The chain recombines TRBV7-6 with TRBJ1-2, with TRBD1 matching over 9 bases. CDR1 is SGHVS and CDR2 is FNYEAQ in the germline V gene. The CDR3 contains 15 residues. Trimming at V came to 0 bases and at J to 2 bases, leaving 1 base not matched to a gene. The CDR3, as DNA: TGTGCCAGCAGCTTAGCTGACAGGGGGAACTATGGCTACACCTTC. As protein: CASSLADRGNYGYTF.

The CDR3 loop reads CASAQGGAGLQGPQHF. The CDR3 nucleotides are TGTGCCAGCGCACAGGGGGGCGCGGGACTCCAAGGGCCCCAGCATTTT. This chain links TRBV11-1 with TRBJ1-5; 8 bases map to TRBD1. J gave up 9 bases and V 8 bases, and 18 bases lay outside the gene matches. This CDR3 is built from 16 residues. Germline V gene data show CDR1 as SGHAT and CDR2 as FQDESV (reference sequence).

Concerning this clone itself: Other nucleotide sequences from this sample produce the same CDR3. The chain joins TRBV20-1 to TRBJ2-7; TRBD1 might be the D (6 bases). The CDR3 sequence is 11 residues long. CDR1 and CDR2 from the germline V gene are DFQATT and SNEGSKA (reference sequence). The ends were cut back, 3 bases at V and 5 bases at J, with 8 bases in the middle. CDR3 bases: TGCAGTGCTAGGCAGGGGAACGAGCAGTACTTC. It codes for CSARQGNEQYF.

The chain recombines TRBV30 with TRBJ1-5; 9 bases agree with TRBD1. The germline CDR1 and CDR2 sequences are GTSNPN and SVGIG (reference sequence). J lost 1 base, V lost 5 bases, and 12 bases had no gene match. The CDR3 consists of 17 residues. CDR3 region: CAWGGQGTVLSNQPQHF. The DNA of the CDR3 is TGTGCCTGGGGGGGACAGGGCACCGTTTTGAGCAATCAGCCCCAGCATTTT.

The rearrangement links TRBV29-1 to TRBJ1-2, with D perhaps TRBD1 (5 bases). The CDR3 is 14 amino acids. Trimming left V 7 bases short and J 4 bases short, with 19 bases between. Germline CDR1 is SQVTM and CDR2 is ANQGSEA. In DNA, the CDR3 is TGCAGCGCCAAGAAGGGCAAAGGGGTCTATGGCTACACCTTC. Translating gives CSAKKGKGVYGYTF.

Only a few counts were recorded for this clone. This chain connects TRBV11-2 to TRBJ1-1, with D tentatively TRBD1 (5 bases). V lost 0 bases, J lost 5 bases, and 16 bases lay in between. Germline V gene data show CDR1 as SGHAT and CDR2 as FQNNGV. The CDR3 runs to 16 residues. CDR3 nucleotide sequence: TGTGCCAGCAGCTTAGAAGGTGGGGGGATGAGGACTGAAGCTTTCTTT. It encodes CASSLEGGGMRTEAFF.

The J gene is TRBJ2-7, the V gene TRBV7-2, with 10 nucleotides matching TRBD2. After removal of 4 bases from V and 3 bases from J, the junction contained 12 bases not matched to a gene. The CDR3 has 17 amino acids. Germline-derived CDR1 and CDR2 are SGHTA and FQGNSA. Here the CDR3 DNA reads TGTGCCAGCAGCTCCCTACTAGCGGGAAGAGGGTACTACGAGCAGTACTTC. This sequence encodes CASSSLLAGRGYYEQYF. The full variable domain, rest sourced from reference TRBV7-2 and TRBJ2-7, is GAGVSQSPSNKVTEKGKDVELRCDPISGHTALYWYRQSLGQGLEFLIYFQGNSAPDKSGLPSDRFSAERTGGSVSTLTIQRTQQEDSAVYLCASSSLLAGRGYYEQYFGPGTRLTVT.

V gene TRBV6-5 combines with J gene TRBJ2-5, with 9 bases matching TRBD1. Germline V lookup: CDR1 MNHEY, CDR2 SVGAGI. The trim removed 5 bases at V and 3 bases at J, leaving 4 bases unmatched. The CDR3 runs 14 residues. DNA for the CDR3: TGTGCCAGCAGTCCCTGGACAGGGGAAGAGACCCAGTACTTC. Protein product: CASSPWTGEETQYF.

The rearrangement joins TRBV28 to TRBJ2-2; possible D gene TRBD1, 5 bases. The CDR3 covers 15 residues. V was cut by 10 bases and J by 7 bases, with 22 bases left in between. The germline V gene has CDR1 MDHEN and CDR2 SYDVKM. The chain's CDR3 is CATMGRVGGIGELFF. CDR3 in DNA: TGTGCCACTATGGGCAGGGTGGGTGGAATCGGGGAGCTGTTTTTT.

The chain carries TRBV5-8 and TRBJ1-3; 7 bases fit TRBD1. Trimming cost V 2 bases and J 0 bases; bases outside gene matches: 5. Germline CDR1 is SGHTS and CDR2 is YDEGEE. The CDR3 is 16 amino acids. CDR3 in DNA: TGTGCCAGCAGCTTTCTAGGGGGCTACTCTGGAAACACCATATATTTT. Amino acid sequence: CASSFLGGYSGNTIYF.

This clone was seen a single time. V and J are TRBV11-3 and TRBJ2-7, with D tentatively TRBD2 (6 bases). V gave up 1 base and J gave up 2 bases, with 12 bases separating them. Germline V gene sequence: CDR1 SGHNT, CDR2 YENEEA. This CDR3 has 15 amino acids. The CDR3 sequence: CASSLAAGSAYEQYF. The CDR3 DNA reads TGTGCCAGCAGCTTAGCTGCGGGGTCGGCCTACGAGCAGTACTTC.

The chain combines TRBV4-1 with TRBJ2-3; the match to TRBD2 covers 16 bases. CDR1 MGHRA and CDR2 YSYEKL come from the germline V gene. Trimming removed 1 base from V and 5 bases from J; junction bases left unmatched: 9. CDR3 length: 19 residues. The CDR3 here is CASSQAGLAGGRRLDTQYF. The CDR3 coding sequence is TGCGCCAGCAGCCAAGCGGGACTAGCGGGAGGGCGGCGGCTAGATACGCAGTATTTT.

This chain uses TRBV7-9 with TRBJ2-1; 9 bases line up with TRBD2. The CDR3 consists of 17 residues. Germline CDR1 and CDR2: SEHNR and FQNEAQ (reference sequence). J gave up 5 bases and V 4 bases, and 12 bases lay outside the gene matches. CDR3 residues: CASSSILAGEVDNEQFF. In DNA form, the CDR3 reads TGTGCCAGCAGCTCCATCTTAGCGGGGGAAGTAGACAATGAGCAGTTCTTC.

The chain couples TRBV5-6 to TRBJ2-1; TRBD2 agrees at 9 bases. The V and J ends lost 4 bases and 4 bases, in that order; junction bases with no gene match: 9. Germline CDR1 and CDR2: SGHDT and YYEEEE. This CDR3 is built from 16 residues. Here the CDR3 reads CASSGISSGDYNEQFF. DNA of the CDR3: TGTGCCAGCAGCGGGATTTCTAGCGGGGATTACAATGAGCAGTTCTTC.

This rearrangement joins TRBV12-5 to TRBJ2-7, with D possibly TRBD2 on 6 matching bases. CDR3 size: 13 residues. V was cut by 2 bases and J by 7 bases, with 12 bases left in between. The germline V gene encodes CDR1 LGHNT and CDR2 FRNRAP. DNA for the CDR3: TGTGCTAGTGGTTTGAGGGGAGGTATGGAGCAGTACTTC. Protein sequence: CASGLRGGMEQYF.

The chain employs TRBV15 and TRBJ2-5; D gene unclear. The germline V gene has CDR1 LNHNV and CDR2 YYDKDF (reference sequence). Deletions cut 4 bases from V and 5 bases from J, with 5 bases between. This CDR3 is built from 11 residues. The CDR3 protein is CATSIAETQYF. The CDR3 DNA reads TGTGCCACCAGCATAGCCGAGACCCAGTACTTC.

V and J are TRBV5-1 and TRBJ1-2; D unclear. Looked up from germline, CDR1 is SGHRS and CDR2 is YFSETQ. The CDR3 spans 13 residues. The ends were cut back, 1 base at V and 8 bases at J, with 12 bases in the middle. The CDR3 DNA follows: TGCGCCAGCAGCTTGTTAACTTCCCACGGCTACACCTTC. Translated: CASSLLTSHGYTF. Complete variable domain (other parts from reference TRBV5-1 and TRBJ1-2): KAGVTQTPRYLIKTRGQQVTLSCSPISGHRSVSWYQQTPGQGLQFLFEYFSETQRNKGNFPGRFSGRQFSNSRSEMNVSTLELGDSALYLCASSLLTSHGYTFGSGTRLTVV.

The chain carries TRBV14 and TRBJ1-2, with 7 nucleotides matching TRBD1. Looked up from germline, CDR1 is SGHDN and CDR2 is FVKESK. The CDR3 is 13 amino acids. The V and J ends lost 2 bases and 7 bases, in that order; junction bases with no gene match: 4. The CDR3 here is CASSQYQGGGYTF. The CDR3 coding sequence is TGTGCCAGCAGCCAATATCAGGGGGGTGGCTACACCTTC.

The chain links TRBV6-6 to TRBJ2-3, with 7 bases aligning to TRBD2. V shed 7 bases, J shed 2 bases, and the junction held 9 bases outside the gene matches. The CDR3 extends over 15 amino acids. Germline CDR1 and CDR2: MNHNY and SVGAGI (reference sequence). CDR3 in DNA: TGTGCCAGCACTGCTTCGGGACTATCCACAGATACGCAGTATTTT. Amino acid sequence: CASTASGLSTDTQYF.

DNA for the CDR3: TGTGCCAGCAGGTTAAGCGGGAGCGGTAGGAATGAGCAGTTCTTC. It translates to CASRLSGSGRNEQFF. V gene TRBV6-4 combines with J gene TRBJ2-1, with 8 bases matching TRBD2. V lost 6 bases and J lost 7; bases outside the gene matches: 11. The CDR3 has 15 residues. Germline-derived CDR1 and CDR2 are MRHNA and SNTAGT.

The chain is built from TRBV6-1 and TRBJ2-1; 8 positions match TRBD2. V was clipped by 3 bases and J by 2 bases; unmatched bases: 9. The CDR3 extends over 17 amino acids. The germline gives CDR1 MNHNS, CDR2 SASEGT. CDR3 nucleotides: TGTGCCAGCAGTGATCTTCTAGCGGGTGTGACCTACAATGAGCAGTTCTTC. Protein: CASSDLLAGVTYNEQFF.

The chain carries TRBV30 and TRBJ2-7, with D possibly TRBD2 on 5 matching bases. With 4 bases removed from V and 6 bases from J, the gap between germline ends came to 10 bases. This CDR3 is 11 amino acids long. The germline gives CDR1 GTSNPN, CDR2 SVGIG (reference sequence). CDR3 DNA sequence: TGTGCCTGGATGGGAGCTGGCGAGCAGTACTTC. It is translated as CAWMGAGEQYF.